These 20 T cell receptor beta chains came from one sample sequenced in a study of monozygotic twins with inflammatory bowel disease. TCRdb re-called the 5' RACE reads, yielding one record per CDR3 amino acid sequence without DNA. The table counts fewer than 200,000 distinct CDR3 sequences; approximately 2.4% lies in the top ten. Sequenced sample: blood. The receptors come from a human donor with ulcerative colitis or Crohn's disease, or a healthy co-twin of an affected twin (not recorded which).

This rearrangement joins TRBV7-2 to TRBJ2-5; TCRdb names TRBD2, which stays unverified in the absence of DNA. This CDR3 spans 16 amino acids. CDR1 and CDR2 from the germline V gene are SGHTA and FQGNSA. The CDR3: CASSNPGAGVRETQYF.

V usage is TRBV6-5 and J usage is TRBJ2-7; with no DNA, the TCRdb D assignment of TRBD1 cannot be verified. CDR1 is MNHEY and CDR2 is SVGAGI in the germline V gene. The CDR3 loop spans 13 amino acids. The CDR3 protein is CASSSRGTGEQYF.

The V and J genes are TRBV2 and TRBJ2-3; with no DNA, the TCRdb D assignment of TRBD1 cannot be verified. The CDR3 is made up of 15 amino acids. Germline V lookup: CDR1 SNHLY, CDR2 FYNNEI. CDR3 loop: CASTLGRTSTDTQYF.

The chain couples TRBV20-1 to TRBJ1-6; TCRdb designates TRBD1, a call that cannot be tested without DNA. The germline CDR1 and CDR2 sequences are DFQATT and SNEGSKA (reference sequence). The CDR3 length is 12 residues. This CDR3 reads CSARQGSSPLHF.

V and J are TRBV15 and TRBJ1-1. Germline loops: CDR1 LNHNV, CDR2 YYDKDF (reference sequence). The CDR3 contains 13 residues. The CDR3 region is CATSRGVNTEAFF.

The gene calls are TRBV5-6 and TRBJ2-7; the TCRdb call, TRBD1, lacks DNA for checking. Germline V gives CDR1 SGHDT, CDR2 YYEEEE. The CDR3 totals 14 residues. CDR3: CASSLADRVREQYF.

V usage is TRBV12-3 or TRBV12-4 and J usage is TRBJ1-4. The CDR3 runs 15 residues. This CDR3 reads CASSSQTAANEKLFF.

The chain joins TRBV19 to TRBJ2-1; TCRdb's D gene call, TRBD1, goes unchecked for lack of DNA. The CDR3 length is 19 residues. Germline lookup yields CDR1 LNHDA and CDR2 SQIVND (reference sequence). The CDR3 spells CASSSGTGRAASGSGEQFF. Full variable domain (missing parts from reference TRBV19 and TRBJ2-1): DGGITQSPKYLFRKEGQNVTLSCEQNLNHDAMYWYRQDPGQGLRLIYYSQIVNDFQKGDIAEGYSVSREKKESFPLTVTSAQKNPTAFYLCASSSGTGRAASGSGEQFFGPGTRLTVL.

The chain joins TRBV7-2 to TRBJ2-3; TCRdb reports TRBD1, a call that lacks DNA to check it against. Per the germline V gene, CDR1 is SGHTA and CDR2 is FQGNSA. The CDR3 consists of 15 residues. CDR3 protein: CASSLDSGDTDTQYF.

The chain recombines TRBV5-1 with TRBJ2-7; TCRdb's assignment of TRBD2 cannot be checked, as there is no DNA. This CDR3 has 17 residues. Germline lookup yields CDR1 SGHRS and CDR2 YFSETQ. The CDR3 here is CASSTTSGRALSYEQYF.

V is TRBV5-5 and J is TRBJ1-1; as DNA is missing, the TRBD1 call by TCRdb cannot be tested. The length of the CDR3 is 14 residues. CDR1 is SGHKS and CDR2 is YYEKEE in the germline V gene (reference sequence). The CDR3 sequence: CASSEDRQNTEAFF.

This chain joins TRBV20-1 and TRBJ2-1; the D call from TCRdb, TRBD2, cannot be confirmed without DNA. Germline V CDR1 and CDR2: DFQATT, SNEGSKA (reference sequence). This CDR3 is built from 17 residues. CDR3 sequence: CSARGLAGGRLPHEQFF.

The rearrangement uses TRBV4-3 and TRBJ2-7; checking the TCRdb D call of TRBD2 is not possible without DNA. From germline, CDR1 is LGHNA and CDR2 YSLEER. The CDR3 extends over 16 amino acids. CDR3 in amino acids: CASSQDLGSGRGEQYF.

The V call is TRBV28, the J call TRBJ1-5; lacking DNA, the TRBD1 call made by TCRdb goes unchecked. Germline CDR1 reads MDHEN; CDR2 reads SYDVKM. The CDR3 has 19 amino acids. CDR3 region: CASRPAGTGGARGNQPQHF.

The chain has TRBV9 and TRBJ2-1; TCRdb's D call of TRBD2 is untestable without DNA. Germline V gene data show CDR1 as SGDLS and CDR2 as YYNGEE. This CDR3 spans 16 amino acids. CDR3 sequence: CASSASSGSFYNEQFF.

This chain joins TRBV20-1 and TRBJ2-3; no DNA is available, so the TRBD2 call from TCRdb remains unchecked. The CDR3 has 16 residues. Germline CDR1 reads DFQATT; CDR2 reads SNEGSKA (reference sequence). The CDR3 protein is CSARSSGSTGTDTQYF.

This sequence joins TRBV5-5 and TRBJ1-1; checking the TCRdb D call of TRBD1 is not possible without DNA. There are 13 residues in the CDR3. Germline CDR1 SGHKS, CDR2 YYEKEE (reference sequence). The CDR3 protein is CASIGGQGNEAFF.

This chain links TRBV20-1 with TRBJ1-5; TCRdb calls TRBD1, which cannot be checked without DNA. The CDR3 consists of 16 residues. The germline V gene has CDR1 DFQATT and CDR2 SNEGSKA (reference sequence). This CDR3 reads CSARTGGGYSNQPQHF.

The J gene is TRBJ2-5, the V gene TRBV5-1; lacking DNA, the TRBD2 call made by TCRdb goes unchecked. CDR1 and CDR2 from the germline V gene are SGHRS and YFSETQ. The CDR3 loop spans 14 amino acids. The CDR3 reads CASSQAGGVETQYF.

This rearrangement joins TRBV5-1 to TRBJ2-2; TCRdb proposes TRBD1, but this gene call is untestable without DNA. Germline V gene sequence: CDR1 SGHRS, CDR2 YFSETQ. The CDR3 is 17 amino acids. The chain's CDR3 is CASSLRPGGQNTGELFF.